The sample holds many counts of the clone carrying this T cell receptor beta chain. Its specificity is not known. The data are from a study of T cells in Graves' hyperthyroidism and ophthalmopathy. The study's findings and limits: Ophthalmopathy was told apart from stable hyperthyroidism by a 13 V-J model.

Looked up from germline, CDR1 is SGHRS and CDR2 is YFSETQ. The CDR3 totals 13 residues. The V gene lost 0 bases and the J gene lost 2 bases, with 5 bases spanning the gap. Amplified TCR beta CDR3 regions came from RNA transcripts. The TCR CDR3 was amplified in a first-round RT-PCR using the HTBI primer set. MiXCR, run by TCRdb on the multiplex PCR reads, gives a single entry per CDR3 protein. The data contain around 700,000 distinct CDR3 sequences, around 40% of them singletons. Sequences were obtained from blood. This sequence joins TRBV5-1 and TRBJ2-5, with D unresolved. This TCR was sampled from a woman aged 40 to 50 with Graves' hyperthyroidism. The CDR3 sequence is CASSLGGQETQYF. CDR3 in DNA: TGCGCCAGCAGCTTGGGCGGACAAGAGACCCAGTACTTC.